The clone carrying this T cell receptor beta chain was seen more than once but under ten times. What it recognizes is unknown. Germline V gives CDR1 LGHDT, CDR2 YNNKEL (reference sequence). V was trimmed by 11 bases and J by 0 bases, leaving 19 bases between them. This CDR3 is 15 amino acids long. The data originate from a study of blood T cells in healthy people across ages. Across the whole study: Template switching captured about one barcoded beta molecule per two T cells.

There were healthy Caucasian individuals from Russia, aged about 6 to 100, serving as donors. The study, taken as a whole, reports: Researchers report that TCR beta diversity correlated strongly with naive T cell percentage.

A second PCR of about 7 to 12 cycles used a sample-barcoded 5' primer and a J-beta primer mix. Through a template-switch adaptor with 12 random nucleotides, each cDNA molecule received a tag. TCRdb independently ran MiXCR on the 5' RACE reads; one entry per CDR3 protein. The table shows 700,000 to 800,000 distinct CDR3 sequences, with around 40% occurring only once. Source material: blood. The clonotype comes from a woman in her sixties or seventies in good health. V is TRBV3-1 and J is TRBJ2-5, with D possibly TRBD1 on 6 matching bases. CDR3 region: CASLGSGTYQETQYF. CDR3 sequence (DNA): TGTGCCTCCCTTGGGAGTGGGACATACCAAGAGACCCAGTACTTC.